Below, 6 T cell receptor beta chains from the same sample are listed, as sequenced in a study of cytomegalovirus exposure and HLA in healthy donors. Primers included in the PCR were 60 Vbeta and 13 Jbeta primers. TCRdb's copy holds only in-frame clones and misses some; the assay was immunoSEQ multiplex PCR. Of approximately 170,000 clones listed, over 75% are singletons. The sequenced sample consisted of PBMCs. These TCRs come from a female donor in good health and CMV-seronegative.

The V and J genes are TRBV10-2 and TRBJ2-3; the match to TRBD2 covers 13 bases. CDR1 is WSHSY, CDR2 SAAADI, per germline. The CDR3 has 17 amino acids. The junction had 12 bases not matched to a gene; V was cut back by 8 bases and J by 4 bases. In DNA, the CDR3 is TGCGCCAGCTCTCCGGGACTAGCGGGGTGGGGGCCAGATACGCAGTATTTT. Translation: CASSPGLAGWGPDTQYF.

The gene calls are TRBV5-6 and TRBJ2-5; possible D gene TRBD2, 6 bases. V was clipped by 1 base and J by 0 bases, with 13 bases between them. The length of the CDR3 is 16 residues. Per the germline V gene, CDR1 is SGHDT and CDR2 is YYEEEE. CDR3: CASSLISRGYQETQYF. The CDR3 coding sequence is TGTGCCAGCAGCTTGATCTCCCGGGGGTACCAAGAGACCCAGTACTTC.

Details on this clone: The sample holds other DNA sequences that translate to the same CDR3. The chain couples TRBV7-8 to TRBJ2-1, with a possible D match to TRBD1 (6 bases). There are 12 residues in the CDR3. The germline V gene has CDR1 SGHVS and CDR2 FQNEAQ. Deletions cut 3 bases from V and 7 bases from J, with 7 bases between. CDR3 protein: CASSLQGNEQFF. In DNA, the CDR3 is TGTGCCAGCAGCTTGCAGGGGAATGAGCAGTTCTTC. Combining the CDR3 with reference TRBV7-8 and TRBJ2-1 gives the whole variable domain GAGVSQSPRYKVAKRGQDVALRCDPISGHVSLFWYQQALGQGPEFLTYFQNEAQLDKSGLPSDRFFAERPEGSVSTLKIQRTQQEDSAVYLCASSLQGNEQFFGPGTRLTVL.

J is TRBJ2-3 and V is TRBV2; the D is unclear. Trimming stripped 10 bases from V and 6 bases from J, with 8 bases between. This CDR3 has 10 amino acids. Germline V gene lookup returns CDR1 SNHLY and CDR2 FYNNEI. The CDR3 here is CAIIVDTQYF. The CDR3 nucleotides read TGTGCCATAATTGTGGATACGCAGTATTTT.

This chain joins TRBV5-6 and TRBJ1-3; D is possibly TRBD1 (5 bases). The ends were cut back, 1 base at V and 7 bases at J, with 9 bases in the middle. The CDR3 extends over 13 amino acids. Germline V lookup: CDR1 SGHDT, CDR2 YYEEEE. As DNA, the CDR3 is TGTGCCAGCAGCTTGTCTCGGGGGAACACCATATATTTT. This codes for CASSLSRGNTIYF. The variable domain in full, completed from reference TRBV5-6 and TRBJ1-3, reads DAGVTQSPTHLIKTRGQQVTLRCSPKSGHDTVSWYQQALGQGPQFIFQYYEEEERQRGNFPDRFSGHQFPNYSSELNVNALLLGDSALYLCASSLSRGNTIYFGEGSWLTVV.

This chain links TRBV19 with TRBJ1-2; D gene ambiguous. The V gene's germline CDR1 is LNHDA and CDR2 SQIVND (reference sequence). Trimming left V 3 bases short and J 4 bases short, with 6 bases between. The CDR3 extends over 12 amino acids. CDR3 bases: TGTGCCAGTAGTATGCCGGTCTATGGCTACACCTTC. This codes for CASSMPVYGYTF.